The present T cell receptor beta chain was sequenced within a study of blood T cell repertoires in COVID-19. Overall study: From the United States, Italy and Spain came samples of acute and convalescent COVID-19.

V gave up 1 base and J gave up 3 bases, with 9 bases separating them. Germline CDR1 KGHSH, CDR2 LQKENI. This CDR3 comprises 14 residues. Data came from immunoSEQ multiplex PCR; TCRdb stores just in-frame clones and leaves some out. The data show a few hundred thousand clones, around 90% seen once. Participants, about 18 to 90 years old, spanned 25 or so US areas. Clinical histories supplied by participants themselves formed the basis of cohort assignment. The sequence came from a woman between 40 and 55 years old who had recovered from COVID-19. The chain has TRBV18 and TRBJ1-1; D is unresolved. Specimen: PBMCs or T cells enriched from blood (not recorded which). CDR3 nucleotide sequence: TGTGCCAGCTCACCACGGATCGAGGACACTGAAGCTTTCTTT. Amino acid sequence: CASSPRIEDTEAFF. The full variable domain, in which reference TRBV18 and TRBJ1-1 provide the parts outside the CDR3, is NAGVMQNPRHLVRRRGQEARLRCSPMKGHSHVYWYRQLPEEGLKFMVYLQKENIIDESGMPKERFSAEFPKEGPSILRIQQVVRGDSAAYFCASSPRIEDTEAFFGQGTRLTVV.